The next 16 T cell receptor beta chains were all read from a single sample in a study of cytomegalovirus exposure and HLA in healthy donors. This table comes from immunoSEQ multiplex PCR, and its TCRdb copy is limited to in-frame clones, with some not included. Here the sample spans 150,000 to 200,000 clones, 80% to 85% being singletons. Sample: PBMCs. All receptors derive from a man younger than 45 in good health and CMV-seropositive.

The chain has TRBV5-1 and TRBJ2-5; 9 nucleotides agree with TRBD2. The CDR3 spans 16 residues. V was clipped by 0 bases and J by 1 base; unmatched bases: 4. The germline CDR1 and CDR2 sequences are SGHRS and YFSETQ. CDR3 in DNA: TGCGCCAGCAGCTTGGTCGGTAGCGGGGGCCAAGAGACCCAGTACTTC. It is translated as CASSLVGSGGQETQYF.

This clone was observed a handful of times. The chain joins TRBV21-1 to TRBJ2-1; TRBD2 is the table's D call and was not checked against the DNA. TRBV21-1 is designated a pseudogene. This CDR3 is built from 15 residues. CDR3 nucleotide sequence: TGTGCCAGCAGTCAAGGGGGGGCGGATGGGGATGAGCAGTTCTTC. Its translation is CASSQGGADGDEQFF.

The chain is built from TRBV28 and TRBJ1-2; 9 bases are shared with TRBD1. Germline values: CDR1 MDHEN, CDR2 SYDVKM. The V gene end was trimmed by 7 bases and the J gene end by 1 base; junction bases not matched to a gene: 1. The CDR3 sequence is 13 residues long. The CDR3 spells CASKDRGNYGYTF. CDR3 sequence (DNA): TGTGCCAGCAAGGACAGGGGTAACTATGGCTACACCTTC.

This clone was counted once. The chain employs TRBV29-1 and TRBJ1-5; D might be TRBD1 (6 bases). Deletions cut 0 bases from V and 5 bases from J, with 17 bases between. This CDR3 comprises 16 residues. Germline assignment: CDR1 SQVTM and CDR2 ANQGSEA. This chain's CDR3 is CSVEDLWGLDHQPQHF. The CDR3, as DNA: TGCAGCGTTGAAGATCTCTGGGGGCTCGACCATCAGCCCCAGCATTTT.

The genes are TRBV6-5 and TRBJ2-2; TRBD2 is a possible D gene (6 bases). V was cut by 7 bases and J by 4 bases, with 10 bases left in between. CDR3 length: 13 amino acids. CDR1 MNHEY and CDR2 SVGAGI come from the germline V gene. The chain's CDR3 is CASTEGGTGELFF. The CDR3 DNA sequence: TGTGCCAGCACCGAGGGAGGCACCGGGGAGCTGTTTTTT.

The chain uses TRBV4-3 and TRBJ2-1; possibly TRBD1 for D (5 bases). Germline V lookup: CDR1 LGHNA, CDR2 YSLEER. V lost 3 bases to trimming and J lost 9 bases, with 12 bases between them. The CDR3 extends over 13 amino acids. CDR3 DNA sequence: TGCGCCAGCAGCCAGGCCAGAACAGGTGAGCAGTTCTTC. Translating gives CASSQARTGEQFF.

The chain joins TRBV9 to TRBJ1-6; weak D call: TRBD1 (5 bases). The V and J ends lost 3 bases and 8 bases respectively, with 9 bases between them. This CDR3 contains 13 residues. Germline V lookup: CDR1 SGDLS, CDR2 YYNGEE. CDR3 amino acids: CASSADTYSPLHF. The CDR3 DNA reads TGTGCCAGCAGCGCGGACACCTATTCACCCCTCCACTTT.

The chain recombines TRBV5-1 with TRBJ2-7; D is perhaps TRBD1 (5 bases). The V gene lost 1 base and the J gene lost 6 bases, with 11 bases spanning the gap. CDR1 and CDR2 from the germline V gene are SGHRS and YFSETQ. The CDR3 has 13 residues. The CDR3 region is CASSLQGGVEQYF. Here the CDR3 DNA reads TGCGCCAGCAGCTTGCAGGGTGGGGTCGAGCAGTACTTC.

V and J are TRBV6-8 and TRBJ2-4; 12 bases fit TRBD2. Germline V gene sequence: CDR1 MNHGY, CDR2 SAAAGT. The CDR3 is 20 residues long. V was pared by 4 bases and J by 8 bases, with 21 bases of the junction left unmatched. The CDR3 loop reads CASSLGQGWGLAGGPYIQYF. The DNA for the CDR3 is TGTGCCAGCAGTTTGGGACAGGGCTGGGGGCTAGCGGGAGGGCCGTACATTCAGTACTTC.

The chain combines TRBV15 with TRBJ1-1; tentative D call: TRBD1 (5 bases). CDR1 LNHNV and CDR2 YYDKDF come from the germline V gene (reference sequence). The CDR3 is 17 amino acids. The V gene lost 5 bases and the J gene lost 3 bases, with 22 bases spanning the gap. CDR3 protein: CATSLSDGPGWDTEAFF. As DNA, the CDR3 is TGTGCCACCAGCTTATCAGATGGGCCAGGGTGGGACACTGAAGCTTTCTTT.

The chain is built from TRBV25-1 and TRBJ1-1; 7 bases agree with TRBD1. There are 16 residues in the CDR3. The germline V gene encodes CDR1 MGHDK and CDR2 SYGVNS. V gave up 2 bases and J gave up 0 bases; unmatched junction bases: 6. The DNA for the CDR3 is TGTGCCAGCAGTGAACGACAGGGCCTTATGAACACTGAAGCTTTCTTT. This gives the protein CASSERQGLMNTEAFF.

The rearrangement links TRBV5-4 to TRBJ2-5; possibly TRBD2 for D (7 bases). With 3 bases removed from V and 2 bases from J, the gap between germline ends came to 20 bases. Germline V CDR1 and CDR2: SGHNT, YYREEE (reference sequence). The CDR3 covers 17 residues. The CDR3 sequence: CASSSVGGAILQETQYF. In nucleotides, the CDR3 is TGTGCCAGCAGCTCGGTAGGGGGGGCCATCCTACAAGAGACCCAGTACTTC.

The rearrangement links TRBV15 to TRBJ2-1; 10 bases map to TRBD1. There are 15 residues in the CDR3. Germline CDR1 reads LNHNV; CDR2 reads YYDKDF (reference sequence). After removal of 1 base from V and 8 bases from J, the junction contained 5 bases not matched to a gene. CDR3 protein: CATSRGGQGHYEQFF. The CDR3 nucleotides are TGTGCCACCAGCAGAGGGGGACAGGGGCACTATGAGCAGTTCTTC.

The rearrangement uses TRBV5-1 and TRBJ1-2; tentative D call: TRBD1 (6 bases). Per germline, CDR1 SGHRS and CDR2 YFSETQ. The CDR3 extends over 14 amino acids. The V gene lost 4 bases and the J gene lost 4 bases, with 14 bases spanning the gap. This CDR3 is CASSAPDRTYGYTF. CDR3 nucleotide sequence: TGCGCCAGCAGCGCCCCTGACAGGACCTATGGCTACACCTTC.

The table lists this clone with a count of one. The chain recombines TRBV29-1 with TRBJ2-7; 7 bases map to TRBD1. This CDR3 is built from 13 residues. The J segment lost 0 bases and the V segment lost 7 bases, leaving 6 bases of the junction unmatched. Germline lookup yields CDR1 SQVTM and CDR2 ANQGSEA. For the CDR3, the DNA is TGCAGCGCCCGGGGACAGAACTCCTACGAGCAGTACTTC. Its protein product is CSARGQNSYEQYF.

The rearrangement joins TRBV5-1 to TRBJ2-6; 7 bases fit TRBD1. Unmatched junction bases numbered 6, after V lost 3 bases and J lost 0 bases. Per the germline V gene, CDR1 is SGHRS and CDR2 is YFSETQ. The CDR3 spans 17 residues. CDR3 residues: CASSWGQSSSGANVLTF. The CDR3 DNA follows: TGCGCCAGCAGCTGGGGACAGTCTAGCTCTGGGGCCAACGTCCTGACTTTC.